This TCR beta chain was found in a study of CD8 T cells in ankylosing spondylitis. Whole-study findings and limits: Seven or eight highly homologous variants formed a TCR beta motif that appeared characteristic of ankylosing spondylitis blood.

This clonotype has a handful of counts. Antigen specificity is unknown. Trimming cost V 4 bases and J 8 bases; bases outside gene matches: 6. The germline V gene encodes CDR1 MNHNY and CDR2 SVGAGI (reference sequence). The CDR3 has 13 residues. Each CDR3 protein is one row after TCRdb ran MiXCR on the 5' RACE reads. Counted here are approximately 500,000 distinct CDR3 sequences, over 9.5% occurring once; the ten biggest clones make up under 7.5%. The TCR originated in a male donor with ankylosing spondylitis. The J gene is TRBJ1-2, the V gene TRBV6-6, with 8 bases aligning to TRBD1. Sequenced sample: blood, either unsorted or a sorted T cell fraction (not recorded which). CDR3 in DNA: TGTGCCAGCAGTTCTGGACAGGGACGGGGCTACACCTTC. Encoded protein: CASSSGQGRGYTF.